The 5 T cell receptor beta chains given below trace back to one sample, sequenced in a study of technical replicates of blood from several donors. Measured with immunoSEQ multiplex PCR; TCRdb has only the in-frame clones, and not every one. The sample yields about 62,000 clones, roughly 86% seen once. Input material: PBMCs. The receptors come from a human donor in good health. Some clones in this sample may be carry-over from other donors' samples.

The V gene is TRBV29-1, the J gene TRBJ2-4; 8 bases match TRBD2. J lost 6 bases, V lost 4 bases, and 14 bases had no gene match. From germline, CDR1 is SQVTM and CDR2 ANQGSEA. The CDR3 sequence is 16 residues long. CDR3 DNA: TGCAGCGTTGGACGAGGGGAGCGGGGGAGCTCAAACATTCAGTACTTC. Translating it yields CSVGRGERGSSNIQYF. The variable domain in full, with the rest retrieved from reference TRBV29-1 and TRBJ2-4, is SAVISQKPSRDICQRGTSLTIQCQVDSQVTMMFWYRQQPGQSLTLIATANQGSEATYESGFVIDKFPISRPNLTFSTLTVSNMSPEDSSIYLCSVGRGERGSSNIQYFGAGTRLSVL.

The chain links TRBV20-1 to TRBJ1-2, with D hard to call. Trimming shortened V by 8 bases and J by 5 bases, and 12 bases separated the two germline ends. This CDR3 is built from 11 residues. Germline CDR1 DFQATT, CDR2 SNEGSKA (reference sequence). CDR3 bases: TGCAGTCGAAAAAACTTATATGGCTACACCTTC. Translation gives CSRKNLYGYTF.

For the CDR3, the DNA is TGTGCCAGCAGCTTAGTAAGAGGACAGGCCTACGAGCAGTACTTC. It codes for CASSLVRGQAYEQYF. The chain joins TRBV7-9 to TRBJ2-7; 7 bases are a match to TRBD1. V was clipped by 1 base and J by 2 bases; unmatched bases: 5. In germline, CDR1 is SEHNR, CDR2 FQNEAQ (reference sequence). The CDR3 length is 15 residues.

The CDR3 DNA reads TGTGCCAGCAGTACCGCCGGGACAATAAATTCACCCCTCCACTTT. This gives the protein CASSTAGTINSPLHF. The chain uses TRBV6-6 and TRBJ1-6; tentatively, D is TRBD1 (6 bases). This CDR3 has 15 residues. CDR1 and CDR2 (germline): MNHNY, SVGAGI (reference sequence). V lost 5 bases, J lost 7 bases, and 15 bases lay in between.

The chain employs TRBV5-1 and TRBJ2-1; TRBD2 aligns across 10 bases. CDR1 is SGHRS, CDR2 YFSETQ, per germline. The CDR3 sequence is 14 residues long. J lost 9 bases, V lost 4 bases, and 7 bases had no gene match. CDR3 in DNA: TGCGCCAGCAGCAGAGGGACTAGCGCTACTGAGCAGTTCTTC. Protein product: CASSRGTSATEQFF.